This passage covers 16 T cell receptor beta chains from one sample sequenced in a study of blood T cell repertoires in COVID-19. The method was immunoSEQ multiplex PCR; TCRdb's version includes in-frame clones alone and lacks a portion of them. The sample lists around 460,000 clones; approximately 90% were seen once. Specimen: peripheral blood. Receptors were obtained from a man younger than 30 with COVID-19, enrolled during active disease.

This rearrangement joins TRBV24-1 to TRBJ2-7; tentatively, D is TRBD1 (6 bases). This CDR3 is 14 amino acids long. CDR1 KGHDR and CDR2 SFDVKD come from the germline V gene. Trimming left V 2 bases short and J 9 bases short, with 16 bases between. CDR3 in DNA: TGTGCCACCAGTGATTCCGACAGGTTGTCAGCGCAGTACTTC. Translating gives CATSDSDRLSAQYF.

V is TRBV19 and J is TRBJ2-1; 10 bases are a match to TRBD2. CDR3 length: 15 amino acids. V gave up 5 bases and J gave up 8 bases; unmatched junction bases: 9. In germline, CDR1 is LNHDA, CDR2 SQIVND (reference sequence). DNA for the CDR3: TGTGCCAGTAGTTCCAGCGGGGGGGCGTTCTATGAGCAGTTCTTC. Amino acids: CASSSSGGAFYEQFF. Complete variable domain (other parts from reference TRBV19 and TRBJ2-1): DGGITQSPKYLFRKEGQNVTLSCEQNLNHDAMYWYRQDPGQGLRLIYYSQIVNDFQKGDIAEGYSVSREKKESFPLTVTSAQKNPTAFYLCASSSSGGAFYEQFFGPGTRLTVL.

This clone was seen a single time. The V gene is TRBV5-1, the J gene TRBJ2-7; 13 bases align to TRBD2. J lost 4 bases, V lost 3 bases, and 4 bases had no gene match. CDR1 SGHRS and CDR2 YFSETQ come from the germline V gene. This CDR3 has 15 amino acids. DNA for the CDR3: TGCGCCAGCAGCTGGGGGACTAGCGGGGAGTACGAGCAGTACTTC. Residues: CASSWGTSGEYEQYF.

This chain links TRBV19 with TRBJ2-7, with D perhaps TRBD1 (6 bases). CDR1 and CDR2 from the germline V gene are LNHDA and SQIVND (reference sequence). Trimming removed 3 bases at V and 5 bases at J, with 20 bases between. The CDR3 sequence is 16 residues long. The CDR3 loop reads CASSIHLQGSNNEQYF. The DNA for the CDR3 is TGTGCCAGTAGTATCCACCTACAGGGTTCGAATAACGAGCAGTACTTC.

V gene TRBV25-1 combines with J gene TRBJ2-7; D is unclear. CDR1 and CDR2 from the germline V gene are MGHDK and SYGVNS. Trimming cost V 8 bases and J 1 base, with 12 bases left between them. The CDR3 consists of 13 residues. The CDR3 spells CASFNPSSYEQYF. The CDR3 DNA reads as TGTGCCAGCTTCAATCCTAGTTCCTACGAGCAGTACTTC.

The chain uses TRBV10-1 and TRBJ2-1, with unresolved D. The CDR3 has 11 amino acids. CDR1 is WNHNN, CDR2 SYGVQD, per germline (reference sequence). The V end was cut by 7 bases, the J end by 6 bases, with 7 bases between. The CDR3 sequence is CASTRGNEQFF. The CDR3 DNA reads TGCGCCAGCACCCGCGGCAATGAGCAGTTCTTC.

This clone was recorded at least ten times. The chain uses TRBV5-1 and TRBJ2-1, with a possible D match to TRBD1 (7 bases). V shed 6 bases and J shed 0 bases, with 13 bases lying between them. This CDR3 has 15 residues. Germline CDR1 is SGHRS and CDR2 is YFSETQ. CDR3 DNA: TGCGCCAGCACATCGGGGGACAGCTCCTACAATGAGCAGTTCTTC. This encodes CASTSGDSSYNEQFF. Filled out from reference TRBV5-1 and TRBJ2-1, the complete variable domain reads KAGVTQTPRYLIKTRGQQVTLSCSPISGHRSVSWYQQTPGQGLQFLFEYFSETQRNKGNFPGRFSGRQFSNSRSEMNVSTLELGDSALYLCASTSGDSSYNEQFFGPGTRLTVL.

This chain connects TRBV19 to TRBJ1-2, with 7 bases aligning to TRBD1. V was pared by 7 bases and J by 7 bases, with 9 bases of the junction left unmatched. The CDR3 spans 13 residues. Germline CDR1 LNHDA, CDR2 SQIVND (reference sequence). CDR3: CASNIEGASGYTF. The CDR3 region has the DNA TGTGCCAGTAATATTGAGGGGGCCAGTGGCTACACCTTC.

The chain is built from TRBV6-5 and TRBJ2-1, with 9 positions matching TRBD1. This CDR3 is built from 15 residues. Germline V lookup: CDR1 MNHEY, CDR2 SVGAGI. V dropped 6 bases and J dropped 4; count of bases not matched to a gene: 7. The CDR3 sequence: CASREPGQGYNEQFF. The DNA for the CDR3 is TGTGCCAGCAGGGAGCCGGGACAGGGTTACAATGAGCAGTTCTTC.

The V call is TRBV6-4, the J call TRBJ2-7; a weak D match, TRBD1 (6 bases). V lost 10 bases to trimming and J lost 5 bases, with 21 bases between them. The length of the CDR3 is 14 residues. In germline, CDR1 is MRHNA, CDR2 SNTAGT. The CDR3 loop reads CATLDEGENDEQYF. CDR3 coding DNA: TGTGCCACCCTGGATGAGGGGGAAAATGACGAGCAGTACTTC.

This clone was seen a handful of times. The chain combines TRBV5-1 with TRBJ2-7; perhaps TRBD1 as D (6 bases). CDR1 and CDR2 (germline): SGHRS, YFSETQ. The CDR3 is 13 residues long. Trimming took off 4 bases at V and 3 bases at J, with 11 bases between the two ends. The CDR3 loop reads CASSPGQNYEQYF. DNA for the CDR3: TGCGCCAGCAGCCCCGGACAGAACTACGAGCAGTACTTC.

This clone was detected only a few times. The V and J genes are TRBV2 and TRBJ1-4; D might be TRBD1 (5 bases). The V gene's germline CDR1 is SNHLY and CDR2 FYNNEI. There are 16 residues in the CDR3. Trimming removed 6 bases at V and 5 bases at J, with 19 bases between. CDR3 in amino acids: CASRGGVRGENEKLFF. DNA for the CDR3: TGTGCCAGCAGGGGGGGAGTTAGGGGAGAAAATGAAAAACTGTTTTTT.

As regards this clone: One end of the junction is discordant with germline, which a read error may explain. The rearrangement uses TRBV5-5 and TRBJ2-7, with TRBD1 identical over 8 bases. The length of the CDR3 is 14 residues. Germline V gene data show CDR1 as SGHKS and CDR2 as YYEKEE (reference sequence). For the CDR3, the DNA is TGTGCCAGCACCTTGGGGACAGGATCCTACGAGCAGTACTTC. Translating it yields CASTLGTGSYEQYF.

The chain joins TRBV19 to TRBJ2-7; 8 bases align to TRBD1. Germline values: CDR1 LNHDA, CDR2 SQIVND (reference sequence). Trimming took 4 bases from V and 0 from J; bases not matched to a gene: 5. The CDR3 sequence is 15 residues long. The CDR3 protein is CASSSRTGSSYEQYF. The DNA for the CDR3 is TGTGCCAGTAGTAGCCGGACAGGGAGCTCCTACGAGCAGTACTTC.

The chain combines TRBV7-9 with TRBJ1-4, with 9 bases lining up with TRBD1. Germline V lookup: CDR1 SEHNR, CDR2 FQNEAQ (reference sequence). After removal of 6 bases from V and 6 bases from J, the junction contained 5 bases not matched to a gene. CDR3 length: 14 residues. CDR3 amino acids: CASRKGQGDEKLFF. CDR3 nucleotide sequence: TGTGCCAGCAGGAAGGGACAGGGAGATGAAAAACTGTTTTTT.

The chain uses TRBV6-2 or TRBV6-3 and TRBJ2-4; tentative D call: TRBD1 (6 bases). V lost 5 bases, J lost 5 bases, and 10 bases lay in between. Germline V gene sequence: CDR1 MNHEY, CDR2 SVGEGT. The CDR3 has 13 residues. CDR3 bases: TGTGCCAGCAGTACGGGACACCAAAACATTCAGTACTTC. It is translated as CASSTGHQNIQYF.